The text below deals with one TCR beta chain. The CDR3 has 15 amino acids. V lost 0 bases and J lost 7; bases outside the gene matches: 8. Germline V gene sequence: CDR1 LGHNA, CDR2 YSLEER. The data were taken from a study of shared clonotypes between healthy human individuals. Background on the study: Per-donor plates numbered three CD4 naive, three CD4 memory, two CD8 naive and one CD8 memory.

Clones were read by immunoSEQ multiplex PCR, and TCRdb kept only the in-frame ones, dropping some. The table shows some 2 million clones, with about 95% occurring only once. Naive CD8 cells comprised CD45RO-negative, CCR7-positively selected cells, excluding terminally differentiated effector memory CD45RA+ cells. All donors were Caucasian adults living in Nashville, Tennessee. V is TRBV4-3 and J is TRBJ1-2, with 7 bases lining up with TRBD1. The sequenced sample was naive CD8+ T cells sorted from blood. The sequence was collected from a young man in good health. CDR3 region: CASSQEAGGLAGYTF. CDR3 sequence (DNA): TGCGCCAGCAGCCAAGAGGCAGGGGGGCTTGCTGGCTACACCTTC.